Sequencing of this T cell receptor beta chain was carried out in a study of shared clonotypes between healthy human individuals. Concerning this clone itself: What it binds is not known.

The CDR3 runs to 15 residues. Trimming shortened V by 8 bases and J by 5 bases, and 19 bases separated the two germline ends. Germline V lookup: CDR1 LNHNV, CDR2 YYDKDF (reference sequence). The study, taken as a whole, reports: Memory subsets had estimated richness that was generally smaller than that of naive subsets. Sampling included only blood; tissue repertoires likely differ. Non-shared clonotypes displayed generation probabilities falling below those of clonotypes present in all four donors.

Replicate PCRs run on sorted subsets employed 200 ng DNA, around 31,000 T cell genomes. Here immunoSEQ multiplex PCR was the method, and the copy in TCRdb shows in-frame clones only, minus some. The repertoire consists of 1 million to 1.3 million clones, with about 84% occurring once and the leading ten covering 0.6% to 0.7%. The genes are TRBV15 and TRBJ2-1, with D possibly matching TRBD1 (6 bases). The receptor was isolated from a man between 18 and 35 years old in good health. Some clones in this sample may be carry-over from other donors' samples. Sequenced: memory CD4+ T cells from PBMCs. The subset is: CD45RA-negative fraction. CDR3 amino acids: CATYGDTGLNNEQFF. DNA for the CDR3: TGTGCCACCTACGGGGACACGGGTCTTAACAATGAGCAGTTCTTC.